These T cell receptor beta chains were read from a single sample in a study of regulatory T cells in long-lasting Graves disease. Each CDR3 protein gets one entry after TCRdb re-called the multiplex PCR reads with MiXCR. Here the sample spans around 450,000 distinct CDR3 sequences, roughly 21% being singletons. The sample consisted of peripheral blood mononuclear cells (PBMCs), taken when the disease was refractory, from a patient treated with antithyroid drugs. These receptors all stem from a female donor with Graves disease. CDR3s include the opening cysteine and the closing phenylalanine or tryptophan. The D gene is left open where the match is weak. Size is stated for part of the rows, as once, few or many counts, or as a class when the clone is expanded.

many,-,TRBV7-2,13,TRBJ1-2,TGTGCCAGAGGGTGGGCCAGTACAGATGGCTACACCTTC,CARGWASTDGYTF
many,TRBD1,TRBV20-1,15,TRBJ2-5,TGCAGTGCTAGAGAGTCGGACAGGGACCAAGAGACCCAGTACTTC,CSARESDRDQETQYF
-,TRBD1,TRBV30,14,TRBJ1-5,TGTGCCTGGAGTGAATGGACAGGGGAGCAGCCCCAGCATTTT,CAWSEWTGEQPQHF
few,TRBD1,TRBV15,14,TRBJ1-2,TGTGCCACCAGTTACGGACAGGGCCGCTATGGCTACACCTTC,CATSYGQGRYGYTF
many,-,TRBV28,15,TRBJ1-1,TGTGCCAGCAGTTTAATCGTAGCGATGAACACTGAAGCTTTCTTT,CASSLIVAMNTEAFF
few,-,TRBV24-1,13,TRBJ1-5,TGTGCCACCAGTGATCTACCGGGGCAGCCCCAGCATTTT,CATSDLPGQPQHF
many,TRBD2,TRBV27,16,TRBJ2-5,TGTGCCAGCAGGCCTGGGGGGGTTTGGGGCCAAGAGACCCAGTACTTC,CASRPGGVWGQETQYF
few,-,TRBV7-9,13,TRBJ1-6,TGTGCCAGCAGCTCTTCCTTTAATTCACCCCTCCACTTT,CASSSSFNSPLHF
-,-,TRBV6-2/TRBV6-3,12,TRBJ2-5,TGTGCCAGCAGTTACTCGTATGGGACCCAGTACTTC,CASSYSYGTQYF
many,-,TRBV3-1,10,TRBJ2-5,TGTGCCAGCAGCCTCCGGAACACCGTCTTC,CASSLRNTVF
-,-,TRBV5-1,14,TRBJ1-1,TGCGCCAGCAGCGCCAGAAGAGGGGGTACTGAAGCTTTCTTT,CASSARRGGTEAFF
many,TRBD1,TRBV11-1,15,TRBJ1-1,TGTGCCAGCAGCGGCCGGACAGGGGGGCGGACTGAAGCTTTCTTT,CASSGRTGGRTEAFF
-,-,TRBV30,12,TRBJ2-5,TGTGCCTGGAGTGTTAGCCAAGAGACCCAGTACTTC,CAWSVSQETQYF
many,-,TRBV30,11,TRBJ2-2,TGTGCCTGGAGTAGGGGCGGGGAGCTGTTTTTT,CAWSRGGELFF
many,-,TRBV28,15,TRBJ1-1,TGTGCCAGCATAGAGACAGGCAATTTAAACACTGAAGCTTTCTTT,CASIETGNLNTEAFF
many,-,TRBV2,12,TRBJ1-4,TGTGCCAGCACCGCCAGCGGTGAAAAACTGTTTTTT,CASTASGEKLFF
many,-,TRBV24-1,10,TRBJ1-5,TGTGCCACCAACGGTCAGCCCCAGCATTTT,CATNGQPQHF
many,TRBD1,TRBV20-1,12,TRBJ1-2,TGCAGTGCTAGAGCGACAGGGGATGGCTACACCTTC,CSARATGDGYTF
few,-,TRBV19,14,TRBJ1-1,TGTGCCAGTAGGTTCCGGGGACGGGACACTGAAGCTTTCTTT,CASRFRGRDTEAFF
many,TRBD1,TRBV9,13,TRBJ1-5,TGTGCCAGCAGCCCAGGGGGCACTCAGCCCCAGCATTTT,CASSPGGTQPQHF
many,-,TRBV12-3/TRBV12-4,16,TRBJ2-4,TGTGCCAGCAGTAGGGCTGGACAGTTAGCCAAAAACATTCAGTACTTC,CASSRAGQLAKNIQYF
-,TRBD2,TRBV11-3,16,TRBJ2-5,TGTGCCAGCAGCTTAGGGTTTATAGCGGGAGGGGAGACCCAGTACTTC,CASSLGFIAGGETQYF
few,-,TRBV28,16,TRBJ2-2,TGTGCCAGCAGCCCCTCAGGCAGGGGGAACACCGGGGAGCTGTTTTTT,CASSPSGRGNTGELFF
once,-,TRBV5-4,15,TRBJ1-2,TGTGCCAGCAGCTCACCCGGACAGACCTACTATGGCTACACCTTC,CASSSPGQTYYGYTF
few,TRBD2,TRBV20-1,16,TRBJ2-2,TGCAGTGCTAGAGATCCGAGACTAGCGGGCCGCGGGGAGCTGTTTTTT,CSARDPRLAGRGELFF
few,TRBD1,TRBV5-5,17,TRBJ2-2,TGTGCCAGCAGCTTGGGTCCGGGGACAGGGCAAACCGGGGAGCTGTTTTTT,CASSLGPGTGQTGELFF
many,TRBD2,TRBV11-2,16,TRBJ2-7,TGTGCCAGCAGCCGGCCGTTAGCGGGACCCATTTACGAGCAGTACTTC,CASSRPLAGPIYEQYF
-,-,TRBV12-3/TRBV12-4,12,TRBJ1-3,TGTGCCAGCAGCCCTTTTGGAAACACCATATATTTT,CASSPFGNTIYF
-,-,TRBV7-9,15,TRBJ2-3,TGTGCCAGCAGCTTAGCCCCCCGGAGCACAGATACGCAGTATTTT,CASSLAPRSTDTQYF
many,-,TRBV6-5,13,TRBJ1-1,TGTGCCAGCAGTTACTCGGGGGCGGTGGACGCTTTCTTT,CASSYSGAVDAFF
many,-,TRBV27,10,TRBJ2-7,TGTGCCAGCGGGGACTACGAGCAGTACTTC,CASGDYEQYF
few,-,TRBV20-1,14,TRBJ1-3,TGCAGTGCTAAACGGACCGGAGCTGGAAACACCATATATTTT,CSAKRTGAGNTIYF
many,-,TRBV24-1,14,TRBJ2-5,TGTGCCACCAGTGATCGGAGACTCCAAGAGACCCAGTACTTC,CATSDRRLQETQYF
many,TRBD1,TRBV6-5,13,TRBJ2-5,TGTGCCAGCAGTTACTCGGACAGGGAGACCCAGTACTTC,CASSYSDRETQYF
few,-,TRBV12-3/TRBV12-4,13,TRBJ2-3,TGTGCCAGCACCCTTAGTCACACAGATACGCAGTATTTT,CASTLSHTDTQYF
few,-,TRBV6-5,13,TRBJ1-5,TGTGCCAGCAGTTACGTGGGGGTTCAGCCCCAGCATTTT,CASSYVGVQPQHF
-,TRBD2,TRBV13,13,TRBJ2-7,TGTGCCAGCACTATGGGGGGGTACTACGAGCAGTACTTC,CASTMGGYYEQYF
many,TRBD2,TRBV7-9,13,TRBJ2-7,TGTGCCAGCAGCGAAGCGGGGCCCTACGAGCAGTACTTC,CASSEAGPYEQYF
few,-,TRBV9,12,TRBJ2-5,TGTGCCAGCAGCGTAGATCGGGAGACCCAGTACTTC,CASSVDRETQYF